Following are 15 T cell receptor beta chains from one sample sequenced in a study of blood T cell repertoires in COVID-19. Data came from immunoSEQ multiplex PCR; TCRdb stores just in-frame clones and leaves some out. The sample includes around 400,000 clones, more than 75% of them seen just once. Sequencing was carried out using peripheral blood. Receptors were obtained from a woman between 25 and 40 years old with COVID-19, enrolled during active disease.

The V and J genes are TRBV2 and TRBJ1-3; 7 bases map to TRBD1. The V segment lost 6 bases and the J segment 4 bases; nucleotides outside the gene matches: 6. Per the germline V gene, CDR1 is SNHLY and CDR2 is FYNNEI. This CDR3 is 14 amino acids long. The CDR3 nucleotides are TGTGCCAGCAGCAACAGGGGTCGGGGAAACACCATATATTTT. Protein product: CASSNRGRGNTIYF. The complete variable domain, with remaining parts taken from reference TRBV2 and TRBJ1-3, reads EPEVTQTPSHQVTQMGQEVILRCVPISNHLYFYWYRQILGQKVEFLVSFYNNEISEKSEIFDDQFSVERPDGSNFTLKIRSTKLEDSAMYFCASSNRGRGNTIYFGEGSWLTVV.

This rearrangement joins TRBV11-2 to TRBJ2-7, with 9 bases matching TRBD1. J gave up 3 bases and V 1 base, and 7 bases lay outside the gene matches. This CDR3 has 16 residues. CDR1 SGHAT and CDR2 FQNNGV come from the germline V gene. CDR3 nucleotide sequence: TGTGCCAGCAGCTTAGCAGGGACAGGGATTTACTACGAGCAGTACTTC. Amino acid sequence: CASSLAGTGIYYEQYF.

The chain couples TRBV15 to TRBJ1-4; TRBD1 agrees at 7 bases. Germline CDR1 and CDR2: LNHNV and YYDKDF (reference sequence). V lost 5 bases and J lost 3; bases outside the gene matches: 6. The length of the CDR3 is 15 residues. The CDR3 spells CATSGHRGPNEKLFF. The CDR3 bases are TGTGCCACCAGCGGACACAGGGGACCTAATGAAAAACTGTTTTTT. The whole variable domain, remainder taken from reference TRBV15 and TRBJ1-4, is DAMVIQNPRYQVTQFGKPVTLSCSQTLNHNVMYWYQQKSSQAPKLLFHYYDKDFNNEADTPDNFQSRRPNTSFCFLDIRSPGLGDTAMYLCATSGHRGPNEKLFFGSGTQLSVL.

This chain joins TRBV19 and TRBJ2-7; 9 bases agree with TRBD1. Germline V gene lookup returns CDR1 LNHDA and CDR2 SQIVND (reference sequence). The junction had 6 bases not matched to a gene; V was cut back by 5 bases and J by 4 bases. The CDR3 totals 14 residues. The CDR3: CASSPGQGHYEQYF. The CDR3 DNA is TGTGCCAGTAGTCCGGGACAGGGACATTACGAGCAGTACTTC.

This chain links TRBV9 with TRBJ1-5, with 8 bases matching TRBD1. V shed 3 bases, J shed 5 bases, and the junction held 7 bases outside the gene matches. Germline V CDR1 and CDR2: SGDLS, YYNGEE. This CDR3 comprises 15 residues. The CDR3 bases are TGTGCCAGCAGCGCCCGACAGGGGTTCGATCAGCCCCAGCATTTT. This translates into CASSARQGFDQPQHF.

This chain uses TRBV6-5 with TRBJ1-4, with 10 bases aligning to TRBD1. CDR1 is MNHEY and CDR2 is SVGAGI in the germline V gene. The V gene end was trimmed by 7 bases and the J gene end by 8 bases; junction bases not matched to a gene: 10. CDR3 size: 15 residues. The CDR3 coding sequence is TGTGCCAGCACCAAACTCGGGACAGGGGACGAAAAACTGTTTTTT. Its protein product is CASTKLGTGDEKLFF.

V usage is TRBV3-1 (or the pseudogene TRBV3-2) and J usage is TRBJ1-3; D is unresolved. Germline assignment: CDR1 LGHDT and CDR2 YNNKEL (reference sequence). V dropped 4 bases and J dropped 2 bases, with 12 bases sitting between them. This CDR3 region has 15 residues. The chain's CDR3 is CASSLEDGPGNTIYF. The CDR3 coding sequence is TGTGCCAGCAGCCTGGAGGACGGGCCTGGAAACACCATATATTTT.

The chain is built from TRBV11-2 and TRBJ2-7; TRBD1 is a possible D gene (7 bases). The CDR3 spans 18 residues. CDR1 is SGHAT and CDR2 is FQNNGV in the germline V gene. The V and J ends lost 5 bases and 2 bases respectively, with 25 bases between them. CDR3 nucleotide sequence: TGTGCCAGCAGCCGTACAGGGGCGCGCGGCGGGGTGACCTACGAGCAGTACTTC. It specifies CASSRTGARGGVTYEQYF.

V usage is TRBV30 and J usage is TRBJ1-1; TRBD1 might be the D (6 bases). Germline-derived CDR1 and CDR2 are GTSNPN and SVGIG (reference sequence). Deletions cut 5 bases from V and 5 bases from J, with 18 bases between. This CDR3 has 14 amino acids. CDR3 sequence: CAWGTGYKETEAFF. CDR3 bases: TGTGCCTGGGGTACAGGGTATAAAGAGACTGAAGCTTTCTTT.

The rearrangement joins TRBV29-1 to TRBJ2-7, with 14 bases lining up with TRBD2. CDR1 SQVTM and CDR2 ANQGSEA come from the germline V gene. The CDR3 has 14 residues. Losses at the gene ends were 3 bases for V and 4 bases for J; bases not matched to a gene: 2. CDR3 DNA: TGCAGCGTTGAGACTAGCGGGAGGGCGTACGAGCAGTACTTC. It specifies CSVETSGRAYEQYF.

The chain combines TRBV29-1 with TRBJ2-5; D ambiguous. The germline gives CDR1 SQVTM, CDR2 ANQGSEA. This CDR3 comprises 14 residues. Trimming took 4 bases from V and 7 from J, leaving 19 bases between them. In DNA form, the CDR3 reads TGCAGCGTTGTTTTCCCCAACGGCGGATGGACCCAGTACTTC. Its translation is CSVVFPNGGWTQYF.

The rearrangement links TRBV19 to TRBJ1-2, with D possibly TRBD1 on 6 matching bases. Germline CDR1 LNHDA, CDR2 SQIVND (reference sequence). The CDR3 is made up of 13 amino acids. V gave up 5 bases and J gave up 8 bases, with 15 bases separating them. CDR3: CASSRDTASGYTF. CDR3 in DNA: TGTGCCAGTAGTCGGGACACGGCCAGCGGCTACACCTTC. The full variable domain, rest sourced from reference TRBV19 and TRBJ1-2, is DGGITQSPKYLFRKEGQNVTLSCEQNLNHDAMYWYRQDPGQGLRLIYYSQIVNDFQKGDIAEGYSVSREKKESFPLTVTSAQKNPTAFYLCASSRDTASGYTFGSGTRLTVV.

In this sample, this clone turned up once. The rearrangement joins TRBV18 to TRBJ2-2, with TRBD2 identical over 13 bases. The CDR3 is 18 amino acids. Germline CDR1 and CDR2: KGHSH and LQKENI. J gave up 6 bases and V 1 base, and 8 bases lay outside the gene matches. CDR3 coding DNA: TGTGCCAGCTCACCACTGGGACTAGCGGGACCCGGGGCCGGGGAGCTGTTTTTT. This encodes CASSPLGLAGPGAGELFF.

This clone was recorded once. The chain is built from TRBV5-5 and TRBJ1-1; 7 bases align to TRBD1. V dropped 4 bases and J dropped 6; count of bases not matched to a gene: 6. The CDR3 is 13 amino acids. Germline V gene data show CDR1 as SGHKS and CDR2 as YYEKEE (reference sequence). The CDR3 protein is CASSPTGESEAFF. In DNA form, the CDR3 reads TGTGCCAGCAGCCCTACAGGGGAATCTGAAGCTTTCTTT. Supplemented by reference TRBV5-5 and TRBJ1-1, the full variable domain reads DAGVTQSPTHLIKTRGQQVTLRCSPISGHKSVSWYQQVLGQGPQFIFQYYEKEERGRGNFPDRFSARQFPNYSSELNVNALLLGDSALYLCASSPTGESEAFFGQGTRLTVV.

J is TRBJ1-5 and V is TRBV30; D gene ambiguous. The CDR3 consists of 14 residues. Germline V gene sequence: CDR1 GTSNPN, CDR2 SVGIG (reference sequence). V shed 5 bases and J shed 0 bases, with 11 bases lying between them. The chain's CDR3 is CAWGAGISNQPQHF. Written as DNA, the CDR3 is TGTGCCTGGGGCGCGGGGATTAGCAATCAGCCCCAGCATTTT. Together with reference TRBV30 and TRBJ1-5, the CDR3 gives the full variable domain: SQTIHQWPATLVQPVGSPLSLECTVEGTSNPNLYWYRQAAGRGLQLLFYSVGIGQISSEVPQNLSASRPQDRQFILSSKKLLLSDSGFYLCAWGAGISNQPQHFGDGTRLSIL.